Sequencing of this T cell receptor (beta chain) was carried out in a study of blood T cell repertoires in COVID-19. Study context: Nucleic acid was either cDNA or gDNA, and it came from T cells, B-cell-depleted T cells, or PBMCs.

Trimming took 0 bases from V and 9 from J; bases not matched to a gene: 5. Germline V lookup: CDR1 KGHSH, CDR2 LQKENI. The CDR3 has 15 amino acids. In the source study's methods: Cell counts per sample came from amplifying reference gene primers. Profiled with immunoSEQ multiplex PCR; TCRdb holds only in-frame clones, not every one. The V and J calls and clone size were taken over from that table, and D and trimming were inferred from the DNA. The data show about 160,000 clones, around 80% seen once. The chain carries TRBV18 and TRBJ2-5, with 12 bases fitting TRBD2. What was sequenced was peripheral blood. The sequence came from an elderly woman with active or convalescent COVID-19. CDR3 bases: TGTGCCAGCTCACCACCGGATCTAGCGGGGGGGCCCCAGTACTTC. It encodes CASSPPDLAGGPQYF.